Each of the 20 T cell receptor beta chains below was sequenced from the same sample in a study of vaccination effects on CD4 cells after COVID-19. Libraries were prepared by immunoSEQ multiplex PCR; TCRdb keeps only in-frame clonotypes and omits some of them. Of 65,000 to 90,000 clones detected, 65% to 85% appear once; the ten largest clones hold over 2.5%. Viral peptide pool expansion of antigen-specific CD4+ T cells preceded sequencing in the ViraFEST assay. On roughly day 10 of culture, CD4+ T cells were separated out. All vaccine recipients tested negative for nucleocapsid antibodies and had never contracted SARS-CoV-2 infection. These receptors' antigens are unknown. Here the sequenced sample was CD4+ T cells from PBMCs cultured with HCoV-NL63 spike peptides, taken before COVID-19 vaccination. These receptor sequences come from a human donor who received a COVID-19 vaccine.

The chain carries TRBV7-3 and TRBJ2-3, with TRBD2 as a possible D gene (7 bases). The CDR3 is 14 amino acids. V was trimmed by 1 base and J by 10 bases, leaving 15 bases between them. Per the germline V gene, CDR1 is SGHTA and CDR2 is FQGTGA. The CDR3 is CASSLRGGPQAQYF. DNA for the CDR3: TGTGCCAGCAGCTTAAGGGGGGGCCCCCAGGCGCAGTATTTT.

The J gene is TRBJ1-2, the V gene TRBV10-2, with unresolved D. Per the germline V gene, CDR1 is WSHSY and CDR2 is SAAADI. This CDR3 comprises 12 residues. V was pared by 7 bases and J by 4 bases, with 10 bases between. As DNA, the CDR3 is TGCGCCAGCAACAGTAACCGCTATGGCTACACCTTC. Its protein is CASNSNRYGYTF.

The chain uses TRBV5-1 and TRBJ2-1; TRBD2 matches 8 bases. CDR1 is SGHRS, CDR2 YFSETQ, per germline. The V segment lost 4 bases and the J segment 4 bases; nucleotides outside the gene matches: 4. This CDR3 is built from 14 residues. The CDR3, as DNA: TGCGCCAGCAGCGGAAGCGGGGGATACAATGAGCAGTTCTTC. The encoded protein is CASSGSGGYNEQFF.

The chain is built from TRBV28 and TRBJ1-2; the D is unclear. The V end lost 8 bases, the J end lost 2 bases, and 15 bases lay between the germline ends. The V gene's germline CDR1 is MDHEN and CDR2 SYDVKM. The CDR3 runs to 14 residues. CDR3 sequence: CASRPEGGNYGYTF. The CDR3 coding sequence is TGTGCCAGCCGGCCAGAGGGAGGCAACTATGGCTACACCTTC.

The chain recombines TRBV5-5 with TRBJ1-3; D call uncertain. Germline lookup yields CDR1 SGHKS and CDR2 YYEKEE (reference sequence). This CDR3 comprises 15 residues. V gave up 3 bases and J gave up 0 bases, with 10 bases separating them. The CDR3 region is CASSSTRISGNTIYF. DNA for the CDR3: TGTGCCAGCAGCTCGACACGTATCTCTGGAAACACCATATATTTT. The complete variable domain, with remaining parts taken from reference TRBV5-5 and TRBJ1-3, reads DAGVTQSPTHLIKTRGQQVTLRCSPISGHKSVSWYQQVLGQGPQFIFQYYEKEERGRGNFPDRFSARQFPNYSSELNVNALLLGDSALYLCASSSTRISGNTIYFGEGSWLTVV.

The chain couples TRBV6-5 to TRBJ1-2; a weak D match, TRBD1 (6 bases). The CDR3 is made up of 14 amino acids. V was clipped by 2 bases and J by 4 bases, with 11 bases between them. Per germline, CDR1 MNHEY and CDR2 SVGAGI. Here the CDR3 DNA reads TGTGCCAGCAGTTACGGGGGACAACCCTATGGCTACACCTTC. It encodes CASSYGGQPYGYTF.

This rearrangement joins TRBV6-4 to TRBJ2-5; D remains unclear. The germline V gene has CDR1 MRHNA and CDR2 SNTAGT. The V gene lost 5 bases and the J gene lost 1 base, with 8 bases spanning the gap. The CDR3 spans 13 residues. CDR3: CASSRQAQETQYF. DNA of the CDR3: TGTGCCAGCAGTCGTCAGGCCCAAGAGACCCAGTACTTC.

The CDR3 region has the DNA TGTGCCAGCAGCTTAGCCTCCGGGGCACGGAGCACAGATACGCAGTATTTT. It translates to CASSLASGARSTDTQYF. The gene calls are TRBV7-8 and TRBJ2-3; D possibly uses TRBD1 or TRBD2 (5 bases each). The CDR3 spans 17 residues. The germline CDR1 and CDR2 sequences are SGHVS and FQNEAQ. Deletions cut 0 bases from V and 0 bases from J, with 13 bases between.

This clone has more than one count but fewer than ten. The V gene is TRBV6-4, the J gene TRBJ1-2; possible D gene TRBD1, 5 bases. The germline CDR1 and CDR2 sequences are MRHNA and SNTAGT. The CDR3 is 13 amino acids. The V and J ends lost 5 bases and 1 base respectively, with 8 bases between them. DNA of the CDR3: TGTGCCAGCAGTCCCCAGGGTAACTATGGCTACACCTTC. Translation gives CASSPQGNYGYTF.

The chain has TRBV30 and TRBJ2-7; 10 bases map to TRBD1. With V trimmed by 8 bases and J by 0 bases, 4 bases remained unmatched. CDR3 length: 13 amino acids. Germline loops: CDR1 GTSNPN, CDR2 SVGIG (reference sequence). The CDR3 loop is CALRTGGSYEQYV. DNA for the CDR3: TGTGCCCTCCGGACAGGGGGCTCCTACGAGCAGTACGTC.

J is TRBJ2-5 and V is TRBV5-1; 9 nucleotides match TRBD1. Losses at the gene ends were 5 bases for V and 2 bases for J; bases not matched to a gene: 7. Germline V gene sequence: CDR1 SGHRS, CDR2 YFSETQ. The CDR3 extends over 15 amino acids. CDR3 bases: TGCGCCAGCAGGCGATTGGGACAGGGACAAGAGACCCAGTACTTC. Translated: CASRRLGQGQETQYF.

This chain joins TRBV6-1 and TRBJ1-1; D uncertain. The CDR3 runs 14 residues. The germline V and J ends were trimmed by 0 bases and 1 base, with 6 bases remaining between them. From germline, CDR1 is MNHNS and CDR2 SASEGT. The CDR3 DNA sequence: TGTGCCAGCAGTGAAGCTGGAGGGAACACTGAAGCTTTCTTT. Translation gives CASSEAGGNTEAFF.

The V call is TRBV28, the J call TRBJ2-3; no definite D call. Germline V gene sequence: CDR1 MDHEN, CDR2 SYDVKM. With 6 bases removed from V and 1 base from J, the gap between germline ends came to 8 bases. The CDR3 loop spans 13 amino acids. The CDR3, as DNA: TGTGCCAGCAGATCGACGGGCACAGATACGCAGTATTTT. Its protein is CASRSTGTDTQYF.

V usage is TRBV6-5 and J usage is TRBJ1-5; D is uncertain. This CDR3 comprises 14 residues. Between the trimmed V and J ends, which lost 5 bases and 0 bases, there was a span of 8 bases. The germline V gene encodes CDR1 MNHEY and CDR2 SVGAGI. The CDR3 here is CASSPPGSNQPQHF. For the CDR3, the DNA is TGTGCCAGCAGTCCCCCAGGTAGCAATCAGCCCCAGCATTTT.

This clone was seen a handful of times. This chain uses TRBV6-6 with TRBJ2-2; D is ambiguous. V was shortened by 6 bases and J by 7 bases, with 12 bases between the two germline ends. The CDR3 consists of 13 residues. In germline, CDR1 is MNHNY, CDR2 SVGAGI (reference sequence). Written as DNA, the CDR3 is TGTGCCAGCAGACACTCCACAATCGGGGAGCTGTTTTTT. This codes for CASRHSTIGELFF.

The V gene is TRBV24-1, the J gene TRBJ2-2; 9 bases fit TRBD1. Germline V gene data show CDR1 as KGHDR and CDR2 as SFDVKD. With V trimmed by 6 bases and J by 7 bases, 8 bases remained unmatched. The CDR3 extends over 15 amino acids. Written as DNA, the CDR3 is TGTGCCACCAGTAATACAGGGGGCGCCGGCGGGGAGCTGTTTTTT. Protein: CATSNTGGAGGELFF.

This chain uses TRBV6-1 with TRBJ2-3; a weak D match, TRBD2 (5 bases). CDR1 MNHNS and CDR2 SASEGT come from the germline V gene. This CDR3 contains 16 residues. Deletions cut 4 bases from V and 1 base from J, with 15 bases between. The CDR3 region is CASSGAPGMGTDTQYF. CDR3 coding DNA: TGTGCCAGCAGTGGGGCGCCGGGGATGGGCACAGATACGCAGTATTTT.

This chain connects TRBV6-6 to TRBJ2-7; 13 positions match TRBD2. Germline CDR1 is MNHNY and CDR2 is SVGAGI (reference sequence). Trimming cost V 8 bases and J 3 bases; bases outside gene matches: 4. The CDR3 contains 14 residues. The CDR3 DNA is TGTGCCAGCCGGACTAGCGGGGGACTCTACGAGCAGTACGTC. Translation gives CASRTSGGLYEQYV.

Only a few counts were recorded for this clone. The genes are TRBV10-1 and TRBJ1-1; weak D call: TRBD1 (5 bases). The ends were cut back, 7 bases at V and 3 bases at J, with 15 bases in the middle. This CDR3 is built from 14 residues. Germline values: CDR1 WNHNN, CDR2 SYGVQD (reference sequence). The CDR3 DNA follows: TGCGCCAGCAAGGACAAGTTTATGGACACTGAAGCTTTCTTT. Its translation: CASKDKFMDTEAFF.

This clone was seen a few times. The same CDR3 can be traced to other DNA sequences in this sample. The chain has TRBV9 and TRBJ2-3; D gene unclear. Trimming cost V 1 base and J 2 bases, with 5 bases left between them. The CDR3 is 13 residues long. The V gene's germline CDR1 is SGDLS and CDR2 YYNGEE. CDR3 sequence: CASSVSSTDTQYF. CDR3 nucleotides: TGTGCCAGCAGCGTAAGTTCCACAGATACGCAGTATTTT.